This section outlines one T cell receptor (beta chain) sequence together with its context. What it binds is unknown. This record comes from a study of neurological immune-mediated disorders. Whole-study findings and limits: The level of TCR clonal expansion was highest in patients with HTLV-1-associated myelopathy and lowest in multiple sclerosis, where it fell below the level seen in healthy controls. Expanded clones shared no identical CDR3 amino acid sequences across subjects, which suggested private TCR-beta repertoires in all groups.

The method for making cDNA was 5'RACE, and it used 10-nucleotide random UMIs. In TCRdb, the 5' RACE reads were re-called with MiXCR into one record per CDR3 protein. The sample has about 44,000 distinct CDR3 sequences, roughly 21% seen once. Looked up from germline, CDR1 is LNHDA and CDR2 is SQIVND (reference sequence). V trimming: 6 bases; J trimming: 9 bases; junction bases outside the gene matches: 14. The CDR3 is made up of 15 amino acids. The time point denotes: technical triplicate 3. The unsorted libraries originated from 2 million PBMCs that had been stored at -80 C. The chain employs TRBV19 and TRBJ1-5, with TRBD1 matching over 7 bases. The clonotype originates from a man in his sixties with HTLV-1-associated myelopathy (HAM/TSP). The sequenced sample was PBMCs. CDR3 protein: CASSQGQGGFWPQHF. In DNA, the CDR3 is TGTGCCAGTAGCCAAGGACAAGGGGGCTTCTGGCCCCAGCATTTT.